This T cell receptor (beta chain) was recovered during a study of blood T cell repertoires in COVID-19. At the level of the study: T cells, B-cell-depleted T cells, or PBMCs provided the cDNA or gDNA that served as material.

Per the authors' pipeline: It was from reference gene primer amplification that nucleated cell counts were estimated. Generated by immunoSEQ multiplex PCR, the TCRdb table keeps only in-frame clones and is missing some. V and J calls and clone size are those listed in that table; D and trimming were worked out from the DNA. This sample has approximately 150,000 clones; around 87% occur once, and the top ten carry more than 6.5%. Worth noting for this clone: The germline gene is not matched at one end of the junction; a read error may be the cause.

Germline-derived CDR1 and CDR2 are KGHSH and LQKENI. The CDR3 length is 16 residues. The receptor's source is a woman aged 50 to 65 with active or convalescent COVID-19. Sequencing was performed on peripheral blood. The chain links TRBV18 to TRBJ2-7; 11 bases align to TRBD2. The DNA for the CDR3 is TGTGCCAGCTCACCAAAACTAGCGGGGGCCTCCCACGAGCAGTACTTC. Encoded protein: CASSPKLAGASHEQYF.